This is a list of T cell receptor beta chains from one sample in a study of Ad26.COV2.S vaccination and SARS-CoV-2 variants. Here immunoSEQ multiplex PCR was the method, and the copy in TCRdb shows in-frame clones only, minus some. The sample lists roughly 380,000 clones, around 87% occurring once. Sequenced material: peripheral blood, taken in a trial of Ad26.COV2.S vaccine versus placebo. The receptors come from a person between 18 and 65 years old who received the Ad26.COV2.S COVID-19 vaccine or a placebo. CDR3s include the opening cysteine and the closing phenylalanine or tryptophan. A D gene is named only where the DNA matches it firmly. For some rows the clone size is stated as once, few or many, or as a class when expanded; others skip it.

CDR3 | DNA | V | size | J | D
CASSRGTGINTEAFF | TGTGCCAGCAGCCGTGGGACAGGGATAAACACTGAAGCTTTCTTT | TRBV27 | . | TRBJ1-1 | TRBD1
CASSLSGGYGYTF | TGTGCCAGCAGCCTCTCTGGGGGGTACGGCTACACCTTC | TRBV11-1 | once | TRBJ1-2 | .
CASSPRLANEKLFF | TGTGCCAGCAGCCCCCGCTTGGCTAATGAAAAACTGTTTTTT | TRBV3-1/TRBV3-2 | . | TRBJ1-4 | .
CASSLDGAGANEKLFF | TGCGCCAGCAGCTTGGACGGGGCTGGGGCTAATGAAAAACTGTTTTTT | TRBV5-1 | . | TRBJ1-4 | .
CASSLRGDYGYTF | TGTGCCAGCAGCTTGCGTGGAGACTATGGCTACACCTTC | TRBV5-4 | . | TRBJ1-2 | .
CASRDHLTAKNIQYF | TGCGCCAGTCGGGACCACCTAACAGCCAAAAACATTCAGTACTTC | TRBV10-1 | . | TRBJ2-4 | .
CAWRQGTYEQYF | TGTGCCTGGAGACAGGGGACCTACGAGCAGTACTTC | TRBV30 | . | TRBJ2-7 | TRBD1
CASSSPQDREGSYEQYF | TGTGCCAGCAGCTCCCCCCAGGACAGAGAGGGTTCCTACGAGCAGTACTTC | TRBV5-5 | . | TRBJ2-7 | .
CASSEFGSYEQYF | TGTGCCAGCAGTGAATTCGGTTCCTACGAGCAGTACTTC | TRBV6-1 | few | TRBJ2-7 | .
CSGAPGRMGEAFF | TGCAGCGGCGCCCCAGGGAGAATGGGTGAAGCTTTCTTT | TRBV29-1 | . | TRBJ1-1 | .
CASSLEQPNEKLFF | TGTGCCAGCAGCTTAGAACAGCCTAATGAAAAACTGTTTTTT | TRBV7-9 | . | TRBJ1-4 | .
CASSLEAAIWQPQHF | TGTGCCAGCAGCTTAGAGGCGGCTATTTGGCAGCCCCAGCATTTT | TRBV7-2 | . | TRBJ1-5 | .
CASSYSRGQVPEAFF | TGTGCCAGCAGTTACTCGAGGGGTCAGGTACCTGAAGCTTTCTTT | TRBV6-6 | . | TRBJ1-1 | .
CASSPGRETEAFF | TGTGCCAGCTCACCAGGTAGGGAAACTGAAGCTTTCTTT | TRBV18 | . | TRBJ1-1 | .
CASGASLRDHQPQHF | TGTGCCAGCGGGGCCTCACTCCGGGACCATCAGCCCCAGCATTTT | TRBV6-5 | . | TRBJ1-5 | .
CASSPGDSLGNTIYF | TGTGCCAGCAGCCCTGGGGACAGCTTAGGAAACACCATATATTTT | TRBV13 | . | TRBJ1-3 | TRBD1
CASSHRRGAGANVLTF | TGTGCCAGCAGCCACAGGAGGGGGGCTGGGGCCAACGTCCTGACTTTC | TRBV3-1/TRBV3-2 | . | TRBJ2-6 | .
CASSLAGWGVGYEQYF | TGTGCCAGCAGCTTAGCGGGGTGGGGAGTGGGGTACGAGCAGTACTTC | TRBV7-2 | once | TRBJ2-7 | .
CASSPGQREGAFF | TGTGCCAGCAGCCCCGGACAGCGAGAGGGAGCTTTCTTT | TRBV5-6 | . | TRBJ1-1 | .
CASSPLGMHQPQHF | TGTGCCAGCAGTCCCCTAGGGATGCATCAGCCCCAGCATTTT | TRBV6-5 | . | TRBJ1-5 | .
CASSVVGSSYNEQFF | TGTGCCAGCAGCGTAGTAGGCTCCTCCTACAATGAGCAGTTCTTC | TRBV9 | . | TRBJ2-1 | .
CASSWTGTGRNYEQYF | TGTGCCAGCAGTTGGACCGGGACTGGAAGAAACTACGAGCAGTACTTC | TRBV6-5 | . | TRBJ2-7 | .
CASSLMPGTGGNNEQFF | TGTGCCAGCAGCTTAATGCCCGGGACAGGGGGAAACAATGAGCAGTTCTTC | TRBV11-2 | . | TRBJ2-1 | TRBD1
CASSQIGQTSGANVLTF | TGCGCCAGCAGCCAGATTGGACAGACCTCTGGGGCCAACGTCCTGACTTTC | TRBV4-3 | . | TRBJ2-6 | .
CASSQDMTFSRNTEAFF | TGTGCCAGCAGCCAAGATATGACATTTTCTCGCAACACTGAAGCTTTCTTT | TRBV4-2 | . | TRBJ1-1 | .
CAWSQNGEKLFF | TGTGCCTGGAGTCAAAATGGGGAAAAACTGTTTTTT | TRBV30 | once | TRBJ1-4 | .
CASSPSVGTPETQYF | TGTGCCAGCTCACCATCTGTAGGGACCCCGGAGACCCAGTACTTC | TRBV18 | . | TRBJ2-5 | .
CASSRVDTEAFF | TGTGCCAGCAGCCGCGTCGACACTGAAGCTTTCTTT | TRBV14 | . | TRBJ1-1 | .
CATSLAGGYNEQFF | TGTGCCACCTCTTTAGCGGGGGGCTACAATGAGCAGTTCTTC | TRBV3-1/TRBV3-2 | . | TRBJ2-1 | TRBD2
CASSQDLGMKRAGGYTF | TGTGCCAGCAGCCAAGATTTGGGCATGAAAAGGGCAGGTGGCTACACCTTC | TRBV4-2 | . | TRBJ1-2 | .
CASSPSGPSNSPLHF | TGTGCCAGCAGCCCATCCGGACCTTCTAATTCACCCCTCCACTTT | TRBV6-2/TRBV6-3 | . | TRBJ1-6 | .